The source of this TCR beta chain is a study of cytomegalovirus exposure and HLA in healthy donors. The CDR3 totals 13 residues. Germline V gives CDR1 LNHDA, CDR2 SQIVND (reference sequence). The V and J ends lost 6 bases and 0 bases respectively, with 8 bases between them. Profiled with immunoSEQ multiplex PCR; TCRdb holds only in-frame clones, not every one. The table shows 150,000 to 200,000 clones, with 88% occurring only once. Input material: PBMCs. V gene TRBV19 combines with J gene TRBJ2-5; a possible D gene is TRBD1 (6 bases). The sequence came from a young man in good health and CMV-seronegative. CDR3 sequence (DNA): TGTGCCAGTAGGGGGACATACCAAGAGACCCAGTACTTC. It codes for CASRGTYQETQYF. Together with reference TRBV19 and TRBJ2-5, the CDR3 gives the full variable domain: DGGITQSPKYLFRKEGQNVTLSCEQNLNHDAMYWYRQDPGQGLRLIYYSQIVNDFQKGDIAEGYSVSREKKESFPLTVTSAQKNPTAFYLCASRGTYQETQYFGPGTRLLVL.